The source of this T cell receptor beta chain is a study of cytomegalovirus exposure and HLA in healthy donors. This CDR3 has 14 residues. Per the germline V gene, CDR1 is MNHNY and CDR2 is SVGAGI (reference sequence). V lost 6 bases to trimming and J lost 1 base; unmatched junction nucleotides: 4. Comment on this clone: Its matching antigen is unknown.

PCR employed 60 Vbeta and 13 Jbeta primers. Some clones are missing from TCRdb's copy, which holds only in-frame ones; the method was immunoSEQ multiplex PCR. The sample contains about 190,000 clones, 70% to 75% of which appear only once. General study findings and limits: What a later analysis reportedly showed was that an Asian-associated ancestry cluster had fewer N-insertions than the approximately 700-donor mean. V- and J-gene trimming in TCR beta was tied to a missense DCLRE1C variant by an analysis performed later. Rarity characterized most TCR sequences, yet some public TCRs appeared in many donors.

Each donor was nominally healthy when sampled (though unrecorded immune exposures were likely). The chain recombines TRBV6-6 with TRBJ1-1; TRBD1 aligns across 8 bases. This clonotype was sampled from a man between 25 and 39 years old in good health and CMV-seropositive. Sample: PBMCs. CDR3 protein: CASRTGTGNTEAFF. CDR3 coding DNA: TGTGCCAGCAGGACCGGGACAGGGAACACTGAAGCTTTCTTT.